Each of the 12 T cell receptor beta chains below was sequenced from the same sample in a study of blood T cells in healthy people across ages (dated by TCRdb to the mid-2010s). The method behind the library was 5' RACE. The data were produced on an Illumina HiSeq 2500. A second PCR of about 7 to 12 cycles was performed with a sample-barcoded 5' primer and a J-beta primer mix. The public reads were reprocessed in TCRdb via fastp at Q25 and MiXCR, keeping in-frame beta chains. All rows with the same CDR3 protein become a single entry with the most common DNA and genes. The sample table shows about 800,000 distinct CDR3 sequences, and approximately 25% are seen once. The ten top clones hold more than 3% of the sample. Separately, the same data were catalogued under a study of T cells of mothers and their children.

The sample comprised blood. These receptors all come from a boy between 10 and 17 years old in good health.

This clonotype was counted between two and nine times. This rearrangement joins TRBV29-1 to TRBJ2-3; D tentatively fits TRBD1 or TRBD2 (5 bases each). The V end lost 4 bases, the J end lost 4 bases, and 18 bases lay between the germline ends. The CDR3 is 15 residues long. Per the germline V gene, CDR1 is SQVTM and CDR2 is ANQGSEA. For the CDR3, the DNA is TGCAGCGTTGGAGAGGGGAGACTTCCCCCAGATACGCAGTATTTT. This gives the protein CSVGEGRLPPDTQYF.

The chain employs TRBV5-6 and TRBJ2-7; D could derive from TRBD1 or TRBD2 (5 bases each). V was pared by 3 bases and J by 0 bases, with 10 bases between. The CDR3 has 14 residues. Germline CDR1 is SGHDT and CDR2 is YYEEEE. CDR3: CASSWGPRSYEQYF. The CDR3 nucleotides are TGTGCCAGCAGCTGGGGACCGCGCTCCTACGAGCAGTACTTC.

This rearrangement joins TRBV29-1 to TRBJ2-5; TRBD1 is a possible D gene (6 bases). The V end was cut by 0 bases, the J end by 5 bases, with 19 bases between. The CDR3 covers 16 residues. Per the germline V gene, CDR1 is SQVTM and CDR2 is ANQGSEA. CDR3 sequence reads: CSVEDLRQGILETQYF. CDR3 sequence (DNA): TGCAGCGTTGAAGACCTTCGGCAGGGGATTTTGGAGACCCAGTACTTC. The full variable domain, rest sourced from reference TRBV29-1 and TRBJ2-5, is SAVISQKPSRDICQRGTSLTIQCQVDSQVTMMFWYRQQPGQSLTLIATANQGSEATYESGFVIDKFPISRPNLTFSTLTVSNMSPEDSSIYLCSVEDLRQGILETQYFGPGTRLLVL.

In its sample, this clonotype was seen a few times. A read error may produce the germline difference seen at one junction end. The J gene is TRBJ2-7, the V gene TRBV7-2, with a possible D match to TRBD1 (6 bases). Germline CDR1 SGHTA, CDR2 FQGNSA. The CDR3 runs to 16 residues. The CDR3 DNA reads as TGTGCCAACAGCTTAGACGTAGGGGGAAGCTCCTACGAGCAGTACTTC. Translating it yields CANSLDVGGSSYEQYF.

This clonotype appeared once. The CDR3 DNA sequence: TGCAGCGTTATCAGGGGGGGAGCCTACGAGCAGTACTTC. Amino acid sequence: CSVIRGGAYEQYF. The chain carries TRBV29-1 and TRBJ2-7, with D possibly being TRBD1 or TRBD2 (7 bases each). CDR1 and CDR2 (germline): SQVTM, ANQGSEA. This CDR3 has 13 residues. V lost 5 bases and J 2 bases, leaving 13 bases between the germline ends.

In this sample, this clonotype turned up a few times. This chain connects TRBV2 to TRBJ2-2, with 7 bases matching TRBD1. This CDR3 comprises 15 residues. J gave up 0 bases and V 5 bases, and 3 bases lay outside the gene matches. The V gene's germline CDR1 is SNHLY and CDR2 FYNNEI. This chain's CDR3 is CASSPDRPNTGELFF. The CDR3 bases are TGTGCCAGCAGTCCGGACAGGCCGAACACCGGGGAGCTGTTTTTT.

This clonotype was found a few times. The J gene is TRBJ2-1, the V gene TRBV12-3 or TRBV12-4; D not certain. Between the trimmed V and J ends, which lost 5 bases and 10 bases, there was a span of 12 bases. The length of the CDR3 is 12 residues. The CDR3 sequence is CASSPTYLEQFF. The CDR3, as DNA: TGTGCCAGCAGTCCCACTTACTTGGAGCAGTTCTTC.

The chain carries TRBV6-5 and TRBJ1-2; D possibly corresponds to TRBD1 (6 bases). This CDR3 contains 13 residues. The germline V gene encodes CDR1 MNHEY and CDR2 SVGAGI. V lost 2 bases and J 7 bases, leaving 11 bases between the germline ends. The DNA of the CDR3 is TGTGCCAGCAGTTACAGGTCAGGGGTTGGCTACACCTTC. This encodes CASSYRSGVGYTF.

V is TRBV11-3 and J is TRBJ1-3; the D gene is possibly TRBD1 (5 bases). This CDR3 is 14 amino acids long. V lost 6 bases and J 0 bases, leaving 9 bases between the germline ends. Germline V gene sequence: CDR1 SGHNT, CDR2 YENEEA. The CDR3 nucleotides read TGTGCCAGCAGTCGGGACTCCTCTGGAAACACCATATATTTT. Its protein product is CASSRDSSGNTIYF.

This clonotype occurred once. The chain uses TRBV20-1 and TRBJ2-5; perhaps TRBD1 as D (5 bases). The CDR3 runs to 12 residues. Between the trimmed V and J ends, which lost 6 bases and 3 bases, there was a span of 11 bases. CDR1 is DFQATT and CDR2 is SNEGSKA in the germline V gene (reference sequence). The CDR3 sequence: CSAGRGKETQYF. The CDR3 region has the DNA TGCAGTGCGGGAAGGGGAAAAGAGACCCAGTACTTC.

The sample holds a few counts of this clonotype. This CDR3 reads CSAIAGTGSNQPQHF. The CDR3 coding sequence is TGCAGCGCGATAGCCGGGACAGGTAGCAATCAGCCCCAGCATTTT. V gene TRBV29-1 combines with J gene TRBJ1-5; 8 bases agree with TRBD1. Looked up from germline, CDR1 is SQVTM and CDR2 is ANQGSEA. The CDR3 contains 15 residues. J lost 0 bases, V lost 7 bases, and 8 bases had no gene match. Variable domain in full (rest from reference TRBV29-1 and TRBJ1-5): SAVISQKPSRDICQRGTSLTIQCQVDSQVTMMFWYRQQPGQSLTLIATANQGSEATYESGFVIDKFPISRPNLTFSTLTVSNMSPEDSSIYLCSAIAGTGSNQPQHFGDGTRLSIL.

This clonotype was recorded a few times. The chain links TRBV2 to TRBJ2-1; D uncertain. Trimming removed 1 base from V and 2 bases from J, with 12 bases in between. Germline V gene lookup returns CDR1 SNHLY and CDR2 FYNNEI. This CDR3 comprises 16 residues. The CDR3 region has the DNA TGTGCCAGCAGTGAAGAGAGCTATCGCACCTACAATGAGCAGTTCTTC. It translates to CASSEESYRTYNEQFF.